The 21 T cell receptor beta chains listed next were all sequenced from one sample in a study of blood T cell repertoires in COVID-19 (dated by TCRdb to the early 2020s). Receptors were amplified or captured by the immunoSEQ multiplex PCR assay. Entries here come from immuneACCESS through TCRdb and include only in-frame sequences with V and J called. Some clones fail to appear in such tables; in the studies checked, an unresolved V gene covers under half of the shortfall, and the cause of the remainder is unknown. The sample has over 120,000 clones on record, roughly 82% of them singletons. The ten biggest clones cover approximately 5% of the sample. Source material: peripheral blood. These receptors were obtained from a human donor in a cohort sampled during active COVID-19.

The chain has TRBV30 and TRBJ1-1, with unresolved D. Germline V gene data show CDR1 as GTSNPN and CDR2 as SVGIG (reference sequence). Between the trimmed V and J ends, which lost 5 bases and 4 bases, there was a span of 14 bases. The CDR3 contains 13 residues. Written as DNA, the CDR3 is TGTGCCTGGGTTGCACGGGAGGCCACTGAAGCTTTCTTT. Translation gives CAWVAREATEAFF.

This clone has just a few counts. The CDR3 nucleotides read TGCGCCAGCAGTCACCCAGTGCGGACTGCAAGCAATCAGCCCCAGCATTTT. Its protein is CASSHPVRTASNQPQHF. This sequence joins TRBV23-1 and TRBJ1-5; no reliable D call. TRBV23-1 is assigned to the ORF class and has an uncertain function. V was cut by 3 bases and J by 1 base, with 16 bases left in between. The CDR3 covers 17 residues.

The rearrangement links TRBV28 to TRBJ2-7; D remains ambiguous. There are 16 residues in the CDR3. Germline values: CDR1 MDHEN, CDR2 SYDVKM. V lost 5 bases and J 1 base, leaving 18 bases between the germline ends. The CDR3 spells CASSTPLYILSYEQYF. The CDR3 bases are TGTGCCAGCAGTACCCCGCTATATATTTTGTCCTACGAGCAGTACTTC.

The chain is built from TRBV7-9 and TRBJ2-7; 10 bases map to TRBD2. Looked up from germline, CDR1 is SEHNR and CDR2 is FQNEAQ (reference sequence). Trimming took 4 bases from V and 9 from J; bases not matched to a gene: 12. CDR3 length equals 15 residues. CDR3 DNA sequence: TGTGCCAGCAGCTCAAGCGGGGGGGCGTCCGAACGGCAGTACTTC. It codes for CASSSSGGASERQYF.

The gene calls are TRBV19 and TRBJ1-1, with TRBD1 matching 8 bases. The germline V gene encodes CDR1 LNHDA and CDR2 SQIVND (reference sequence). V lost 7 bases, J lost 3 bases, and 13 bases stayed unmatched. The CDR3 contains 16 residues. The CDR3 DNA follows: TGTGCCAGTACCAGGACAGGGAGGGGGATGGACACTGAAGCTTTCTTT. Translation gives CASTRTGRGMDTEAFF.

This chain connects TRBV11-2 to TRBJ2-5; 8 bases line up with TRBD1. The CDR3 covers 14 residues. Germline V CDR1 and CDR2: SGHAT, FQNNGV. The junction had 9 bases not matched to a gene; V was cut back by 5 bases and J by 7 bases. As DNA, the CDR3 is TGTGCCAGCAGCCAGGACAGGGTCGGCGGGACCCAGTACTTC. As protein: CASSQDRVGGTQYF. The variable domain in full, completed from reference TRBV11-2 and TRBJ2-5, reads EAGVAQSPRYKIIEKRQSVAFWCNPISGHATLYWYQQILGQGPKLLIQFQNNGVVDDSQLPKDRFSAERLKGVDSTLKIQPAKLEDSAVYLCASSQDRVGGTQYFGPGTRLLVL.

V usage is TRBV29-1 and J usage is TRBJ1-2; 7 bases agree with TRBD1. CDR1 and CDR2 (germline): SQVTM, ANQGSEA. V lost 2 bases and J lost 2; bases outside the gene matches: 11. There are 16 residues in the CDR3. CDR3 amino acids: CSVEPRGIAVNYGYTF. CDR3 sequence (DNA): TGCAGCGTTGAACCCAGGGGGATTGCGGTAAACTATGGCTACACCTTC. Variable domain in full (rest from reference TRBV29-1 and TRBJ1-2): SAVISQKPSRDICQRGTSLTIQCQVDSQVTMMFWYRQQPGQSLTLIATANQGSEATYESGFVIDKFPISRPNLTFSTLTVSNMSPEDSSIYLCSVEPRGIAVNYGYTFGSGTRLTVV.

This clone came up a few times. The chain carries TRBV4-2 and TRBJ2-3, with 10 positions matching TRBD2. Germline V gene data show CDR1 as LGHNA and CDR2 as YNFKEQ. The CDR3 runs to 16 residues. V was pared by 0 bases and J by 6 bases, with 6 bases of the junction left unmatched. The CDR3 bases are TGTGCCAGCAGCCAAGATGCAGCGGGAGGGGGGGATACGCAGTATTTT. Translating it yields CASSQDAAGGGDTQYF.

The genes are TRBV19 and TRBJ2-7; 8 bases agree with TRBD1. Trimming at V came to 2 bases and at J to 2 bases, leaving 5 bases not matched to a gene. In germline, CDR1 is LNHDA, CDR2 SQIVND (reference sequence). This CDR3 comprises 15 residues. CDR3 loop: CASSISGGKTYEQYF. CDR3 DNA: TGTGCCAGTAGTATATCAGGGGGCAAGACCTACGAGCAGTACTTC.

The V and J genes are TRBV5-8 and TRBJ1-3, with 7 positions matching TRBD1. The junction had 6 bases not matched to a gene; V was cut back by 5 bases and J by 4 bases. The CDR3 is 14 amino acids. CDR1 and CDR2 from the germline V gene are SGHTS and YDEGEE. This chain's CDR3 is CASSWGQFGNTIYF. The CDR3 nucleotides read TGTGCCAGCAGTTGGGGACAGTTCGGAAACACCATATATTTT.

V usage is TRBV7-9 and J usage is TRBJ2-1, with TRBD1 matching 10 bases. V shed 5 bases and J 5 bases; nucleotides not matched to a gene: 9. Germline V gene sequence: CDR1 SEHNR, CDR2 FQNEAQ (reference sequence). CDR3 size: 16 residues. The DNA of the CDR3 is TGTGCCAGCAGCGCCCGTACGGGACAGGGGAACAATGAGCAGTTCTTC. The encoded protein is CASSARTGQGNNEQFF.

The chain carries TRBV29-1 and TRBJ2-5; 9 bases map to TRBD2. Germline lookup yields CDR1 SQVTM and CDR2 ANQGSEA. V trimming: 4 bases; J trimming: 3 bases; junction bases outside the gene matches: 12. There are 16 residues in the CDR3. CDR3 bases: TGCAGCGTTGGGGGGGCTAGCGGGGTTGGAGAAGAGACCCAGTACTTC. It specifies CSVGGASGVGEETQYF.

This rearrangement joins TRBV30 to TRBJ1-1; D is unresolved. The CDR3 runs to 13 residues. The V and J ends lost 0 bases and 1 base respectively, with 6 bases between them. Germline V gene lookup returns CDR1 GTSNPN and CDR2 SVGIG (reference sequence). CDR3 in DNA: TGTGCCTGGAGTGTTGGCAGGAACACTGAAGCTTTCTTT. This encodes CAWSVGRNTEAFF.

This chain connects TRBV11-2 to TRBJ2-5; TRBD1 is a possible D gene (6 bases). The CDR3 runs to 13 residues. The germline V and J ends were trimmed by 5 bases and 4 bases, with 11 bases remaining between them. Germline V gene sequence: CDR1 SGHAT, CDR2 FQNNGV. The CDR3, as DNA: TGTGCCAGCAGCCCGGACAGTACAGAGACCCAGTACTTC. It encodes CASSPDSTETQYF.

V usage is TRBV28 and J usage is TRBJ1-2; TRBD1 aligns across 9 bases. The germline V gene has CDR1 MDHEN and CDR2 SYDVKM. The CDR3 contains 13 residues. Losses at the gene ends were 6 bases for V and 8 bases for J; bases not matched to a gene: 7. Here the CDR3 reads CASRQGAAWGYTF. Here the CDR3 DNA reads TGTGCCAGCAGACAGGGGGCGGCGTGGGGCTACACCTTC.

The genes are TRBV6-5 and TRBJ1-6, with a tentative D call TRBD1 (6 bases). There are 15 residues in the CDR3. Per germline, CDR1 MNHEY and CDR2 SVGAGI. V lost 7 bases, J lost 10 bases, and 20 bases lay in between. This CDR3 is CASNANRQVRSPLHF. The CDR3 DNA reads as TGTGCCAGCAACGCGAACCGACAGGTTCGCTCACCCCTCCACTTT.

The chain employs TRBV18 and TRBJ2-7, with D possibly matching TRBD2 (6 bases). The V and J ends lost 6 bases and 0 bases respectively, with 18 bases between them. Germline values: CDR1 KGHSH, CDR2 LQKENI. The CDR3 totals 16 residues. The DNA of the CDR3 is TGTGCCAGCTCGAATAGGAGGGCGGGGAGCTCCTACGAGCAGTACGTC. Protein product: CASSNRRAGSSYEQYV.

The chain is built from TRBV7-2 and TRBJ2-1; perhaps TRBD2 as D (7 bases). Trimming shortened V by 5 bases and J by 6 bases, and 23 bases separated the two germline ends. Per germline, CDR1 SGHTA and CDR2 FQGNSA. This CDR3 has 17 residues. The CDR3 region has the DNA TGTGCCAGCAGCCTGTATTCGCCGTTGGCGGGGGCCAATGAGCAGTTCTTC. Encoded protein: CASSLYSPLAGANEQFF.

The V and J genes are TRBV15 and TRBJ1-4; tentatively, D is TRBD1 (5 bases). The germline V gene has CDR1 LNHNV and CDR2 YYDKDF (reference sequence). The length of the CDR3 is 16 residues. Deletions cut 0 bases from V and 5 bases from J, with 13 bases between. CDR3 nucleotides: TGTGCCACCAGCAGAGATGGAGGGGTTGGGAATGAAAAACTGTTTTTT. This sequence encodes CATSRDGGVGNEKLFF.

The chain couples TRBV29-1 to TRBJ2-5; 11 bases line up with TRBD2. Germline values: CDR1 SQVTM, CDR2 ANQGSEA. The CDR3 spans 15 residues. J lost 5 bases, V lost 5 bases, and 10 bases had no gene match. In DNA, the CDR3 is TGCAGCGTTATAATAGGGTCTAGCGGGGGGGAGACCCAGTACTTC. Translated, it gives CSVIIGSSGGETQYF.

The rearrangement uses TRBV2 and TRBJ2-7; 7 bases map to TRBD2. V lost 8 bases, J lost 7 bases, and 11 bases stayed unmatched. This CDR3 comprises 13 residues. From germline, CDR1 is SNHLY and CDR2 FYNNEI. The DNA for the CDR3 is TGTGCCAGCGGGGGGGAGGCGACTCTAGAGCAGTACTTC. Its translation is CASGGEATLEQYF.